These 17 T cell receptor beta chains originate from one sample sequenced in a study of blood T cell repertoires in COVID-19. Clones were sequenced by immunoSEQ multiplex PCR, and TCRdb holds only the in-frame ones, with some missing. The repertoire holds about 350,000 clones, with around 87% as singletons. The sequencing sample was made of peripheral blood. These receptors all stem from a woman in her forties or fifties with COVID-19, enrolled during active disease.

The chain carries TRBV29-1 and TRBJ1-1; 8 nucleotides line up with TRBD1. Germline loops: CDR1 SQVTM, CDR2 ANQGSEA. J was trimmed by 1 base and V by 5 bases; bases with no gene match: 6. This CDR3 comprises 14 residues. CDR3 sequence reads: CSVFPGTGNTEAFF. The CDR3 nucleotides are TGCAGCGTTTTCCCCGGGACAGGGAACACTGAAGCTTTCTTT.

This clone was seen a handful of times. The genes are TRBV15 and TRBJ2-1; TRBD2 matches 11 bases. The germline V gene has CDR1 LNHNV and CDR2 YYDKDF (reference sequence). J was trimmed by 3 bases and V by 2 bases; bases with no gene match: 12. This CDR3 spans 19 amino acids. The CDR3 reads CATSRTGTSGLSLYNEQFF. Written as DNA, the CDR3 is TGTGCCACCAGCAGAACCGGGACTAGCGGATTGTCCCTCTACAATGAGCAGTTCTTC.

J is TRBJ1-1 and V is TRBV21-1. TRBV21-1 is recorded as a pseudogene. The CDR3 extends over 14 amino acids. The CDR3 DNA reads as TGTGCCAGCAGCAAGCATTCGAGGGCCACTGAAGCTTTCTTT. It codes for CASSKHSRATEAFF.

The chain has TRBV3-1 (or the pseudogene TRBV3-2) and TRBJ2-7; maybe TRBD2 (5 bases). CDR1 and CDR2 from the germline V gene are LGHDT and YNNKEL (reference sequence). The CDR3 has 15 residues. The ends were cut back, 4 bases at V and 5 bases at J, with 18 bases in the middle. This chain's CDR3 is CASSPKVGLANEQYF. The CDR3 DNA reads TGTGCCAGCAGCCCCAAAGTCGGCCTAGCAAACGAGCAGTACTTC.

This clone was seen a single time. This rearrangement joins TRBV4-3 to TRBJ1-2, with 8 positions matching TRBD1. After removal of 5 bases from V and 6 bases from J, the junction contained 11 bases not matched to a gene. The CDR3 is 15 residues long. Germline assignment: CDR1 LGHNA and CDR2 YSLEER. The DNA of the CDR3 is TGCGCCAGCAGCGCGAGACAGGGGAACAGGAATGGCTACACCTTC. It codes for CASSARQGNRNGYTF.

The chain joins TRBV24-1 to TRBJ2-2; 10 bases map to TRBD1. This CDR3 region has 15 residues. V gave up 4 bases and J gave up 7 bases; unmatched junction bases: 5. Germline V gives CDR1 KGHDR, CDR2 SFDVKD. CDR3: CATSDRTGGSGELFF. CDR3 nucleotide sequence: TGTGCCACCAGTGACAGGACAGGGGGTAGCGGGGAGCTGTTTTTT.

A few counts support this clone. For the CDR3, the DNA is TGTGCCAGCTCACCATCACTAGCGGAGCTAGGCGGGGAGCTGTTTTTT. Translating it yields CASSPSLAELGGELFF. V gene TRBV18 combines with J gene TRBJ2-2; 8 nucleotides align to TRBD2. There are 16 residues in the CDR3. Germline values: CDR1 KGHSH, CDR2 LQKENI. The junction had 9 bases not matched to a gene; V was cut back by 2 bases and J by 7 bases.

The chain has TRBV19 and TRBJ1-3; 8 bases are a match to TRBD1. The CDR3 sequence is 16 residues long. Germline V gives CDR1 LNHDA, CDR2 SQIVND (reference sequence). The trim removed 8 bases at V and 0 bases at J, leaving 9 bases unmatched. The CDR3 region is CASRPGTGNSGNTIYF. The CDR3 bases are TGTGCCAGTCGACCGGGGACAGGCAACTCTGGAAACACCATATATTTT. Based on the CDR3 plus reference TRBV19 and TRBJ1-3, the full variable domain is DGGITQSPKYLFRKEGQNVTLSCEQNLNHDAMYWYRQDPGQGLRLIYYSQIVNDFQKGDIAEGYSVSREKKESFPLTVTSAQKNPTAFYLCASRPGTGNSGNTIYFGEGSWLTVV.

The genes are TRBV24-1 and TRBJ2-2, with a possible D match to TRBD1 (5 bases). The CDR3 runs to 16 residues. CDR1 is KGHDR, CDR2 SFDVKD, per germline. V was trimmed by 1 base and J by 5 bases, leaving 13 bases between them. CDR3 sequence: CATSDFGREGTGELFF. CDR3 DNA sequence: TGTGCCACCAGTGATTTTGGCAGGGAAGGAACCGGGGAGCTGTTTTTT.

The V call is TRBV6-6, the J call TRBJ1-3; D is undetermined. The CDR3 runs 14 residues. Germline values: CDR1 MNHNY, CDR2 SVGAGI (reference sequence). V was shortened by 0 bases and J by 3 bases, with 6 bases between the two germline ends. The CDR3 DNA reads TGTGCCAGCAGTTACTCGGTCAGTGGAAACACCATATATTTT. Protein sequence: CASSYSVSGNTIYF.

This rearrangement joins TRBV6-6 to TRBJ2-1; TRBD1 is a possible D gene (6 bases). This CDR3 region has 15 residues. CDR1 is MNHNY, CDR2 SVGAGI, per germline (reference sequence). The germline V and J ends were trimmed by 3 bases and 0 bases, with 9 bases remaining between them. The CDR3 DNA reads as TGTGCCAGCAGTTATGGACAGCCCTCCTACAATGAGCAGTTCTTC. This codes for CASSYGQPSYNEQFF.

This clone appeared a few times. V gene TRBV14 combines with J gene TRBJ2-1, with 9 bases aligning to TRBD2. The CDR3 consists of 13 residues. V shed 5 bases, J shed 11 bases, and the junction held 7 bases outside the gene matches. Germline V gene lookup returns CDR1 SGHDN and CDR2 FVKESK. The CDR3 DNA is TGTGCCAGCAGCTCTAGCGGGACATTTCAGCAGTTCTTC. It translates to CASSSSGTFQQFF.

CDR3 nucleotides: TGTGCCAGCAGTTACTCGAGACAGAGCTACACTGAAGCTTTCTTT. This gives the protein CASSYSRQSYTEAFF. V is TRBV6-5 and J is TRBJ1-1, with D possibly being TRBD1 (5 bases). Germline CDR1 reads MNHEY; CDR2 reads SVGAGI. V lost 0 bases to trimming and J lost 3 bases, with 11 bases between them. The CDR3 consists of 15 residues.

This clone was counted a single time. V is TRBV23-1 and J is TRBJ2-1, with 7 positions matching TRBD2. TRBV23-1 is sorted into the ORF group, with uncertain function. There are 22 residues in the CDR3. V gave up 6 bases and J gave up 6 bases; unmatched junction bases: 32. CDR3 coding DNA: TGCGCCAGCAGGGGTGTAGGGAGTGAAGCGGGGCCAACCTTCGGCGTGTGCAATGAGCAGTTCTTC. Translated: CASRGVGSEAGPTFGVCNEQFF.

The V call is TRBV11-3, the J call TRBJ2-3; TRBD2 agrees at 13 bases. V lost 5 bases and J lost 4; bases outside the gene matches: 9. The germline gives CDR1 SGHNT, CDR2 YENEEA. This CDR3 is 17 amino acids long. The CDR3 DNA sequence: TGTGCCAGCAGCCTCCGAGGACTAGCGGGAGTCTCAGATACGCAGTATTTT. Its translation: CASSLRGLAGVSDTQYF.

The chain links TRBV29-1 to TRBJ2-3; 8 bases fit TRBD2. The junction had 7 bases not matched to a gene; V was cut back by 4 bases and J by 4 bases. Germline CDR1 reads SQVTM; CDR2 reads ANQGSEA. The CDR3 sequence is 14 residues long. The CDR3 DNA follows: TGCAGCGTTGGTGGGACTAGTTTCCCAGATACGCAGTATTTT. Its protein product is CSVGGTSFPDTQYF.

Worth noting for this clone: The junction does not match germline at one end; this may be a read error. The chain joins TRBV12-3 or TRBV12-4 to TRBJ1-2; D perhaps matches TRBD1 (6 bases). The CDR3 spans 11 residues. The DNA for the CDR3 is TGTGCCAGCAGCCCCGCAGGGGATAAGAGCTTC. The encoded protein is CASSPAGDKSF.